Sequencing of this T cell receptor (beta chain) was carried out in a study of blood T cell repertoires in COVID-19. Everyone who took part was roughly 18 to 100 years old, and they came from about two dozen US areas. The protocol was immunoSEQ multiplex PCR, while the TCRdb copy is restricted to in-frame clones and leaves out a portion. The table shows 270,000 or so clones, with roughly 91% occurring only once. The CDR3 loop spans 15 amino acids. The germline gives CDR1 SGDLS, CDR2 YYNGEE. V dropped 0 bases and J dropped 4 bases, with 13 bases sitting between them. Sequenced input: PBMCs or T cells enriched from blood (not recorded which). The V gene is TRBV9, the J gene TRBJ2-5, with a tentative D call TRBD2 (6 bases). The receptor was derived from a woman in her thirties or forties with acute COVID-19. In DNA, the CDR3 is TGTGCCAGCAGCGTAGGGCCAAACGGGAGAGAGACCCAGTACTTC. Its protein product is CASSVGPNGRETQYF.